One and the same sample provided the 16 T cell receptor beta chains below, sequenced in a study of cytomegalovirus exposure and HLA in healthy donors. The primer mix had 60 Vbeta and 13 Jbeta primers. The data were produced by immunoSEQ multiplex PCR, yet TCRdb's version contains in-frame clones alone and is incomplete. The sample records 110,000 to 150,000 clones, about three quarters being singletons. Sequenced material: PBMCs. Source of these receptors: a human donor in good health.

This sequence joins TRBV4-1 and TRBJ2-5, with a tentative D call TRBD2 (5 bases). The closer fit of TRBJ2-7 to the DNA end suggests the J call may be wrong. The V gene's germline CDR1 is MGHRA and CDR2 YSYEKL. This CDR3 spans 14 amino acids. The CDR3 DNA sequence: TGCGCCAGCAGCCAAGGGGCGGGTAGTTACGAGCAGTACTTC. Translated: CASSQGAGSYEQYF.

This clone was seen more than once but under ten times. The gene calls are TRBV19 and TRBJ1-6; D call uncertain. This CDR3 has 14 residues. V was clipped by 3 bases and J by 7 bases, with 10 bases between them. Germline V gives CDR1 LNHDA, CDR2 SQIVND (reference sequence). DNA for the CDR3: TGTGCCAGTAGTATCGGGAGCCCAAATTCACCCCTCCACTTT. It yields the protein CASSIGSPNSPLHF.

This chain links TRBV5-1 with TRBJ2-5, with D possibly matching TRBD2 (6 bases). Germline assignment: CDR1 SGHRS and CDR2 YFSETQ. Trimming stripped 4 bases from V and 1 base from J, with 17 bases between. The CDR3 is 16 amino acids. CDR3 sequence (DNA): TGCGCCAGCAGCCACGCACTAGCCCATACCCAAGAGACCCAGTACTTC. Protein: CASSHALAHTQETQYF.

The chain carries TRBV2 and TRBJ2-5; TRBD2 agrees at 16 bases. Germline V gives CDR1 SNHLY, CDR2 FYNNEI. The CDR3 runs 17 residues. The junction had 9 bases not matched to a gene; V was cut back by 6 bases and J by 5 bases. The DNA of the CDR3 is TGTGCCAGCAGCTGGGGACTAGCGGGAGGGCCGGGGGAGACCCAGTACTTC. Translation gives CASSWGLAGGPGETQYF.

V and J are TRBV7-9 and TRBJ1-4; no firm D call. Trimming left V 5 bases short and J 7 bases short, with 11 bases between. Germline CDR1 is SEHNR and CDR2 is FQNEAQ (reference sequence). This CDR3 spans 13 amino acids. The CDR3 nucleotides read TGTGCCAGCAGCCCAGAACCGGGTGAAAAACTGTTTTTT. This sequence encodes CASSPEPGEKLFF.

This clone has a handful of counts. CDR3 nucleotides: TGTGCCAGCAGTCAGAATACGGAGACCCAGTACTTC. The encoded protein is CASSQNTETQYF. The V gene is TRBV2, the J gene TRBJ2-5; no definite D call. V shed 5 bases and J shed 5 bases, with 9 bases lying between them. From germline, CDR1 is SNHLY and CDR2 FYNNEI. The CDR3 length is 12 residues.

The V and J genes are TRBV28 and TRBJ2-1, with D possibly matching TRBD2 (6 bases). Per germline, CDR1 MDHEN and CDR2 SYDVKM. Trimming stripped 4 bases from V and 3 bases from J, with 7 bases between. The CDR3 loop spans 13 amino acids. The CDR3 loop reads CASSSGGYNEQFF. The CDR3 DNA reads TGTGCCAGCAGTTCCGGGGGCTACAATGAGCAGTTCTTC.

The rearrangement uses TRBV9 and TRBJ2-7, with 9 bases matching TRBD1. Per germline, CDR1 SGDLS and CDR2 YYNGEE. The length of the CDR3 is 16 residues. Trimming removed 0 bases from V and 7 bases from J; junction bases left unmatched: 11. In DNA, the CDR3 is TGTGCCAGCAGCGTAGCCGGGACAGGGTTACAAGGGGAGCAGTACTTC. This translates into CASSVAGTGLQGEQYF.

J is TRBJ1-2 and V is TRBV9, with D perhaps matching TRBD1 (5 bases). The germline V gene encodes CDR1 SGDLS and CDR2 YYNGEE. Trimming pared 7 bases from V and 1 base from J, leaving 5 bases between. The CDR3 is 11 amino acids. The CDR3 nucleotides are TGTGCCAGCCAGGGTAACTATGGCTACACCTTC. It codes for CASQGNYGYTF.

CDR3 DNA: TGTGCCAGCAGCCCGCAGATCAATGAGCAGTTCTTC. This encodes CASSPQINEQFF. V is TRBV5-5 and J is TRBJ2-1; D is uncertain. CDR1 is SGHKS, CDR2 YYEKEE, per germline (reference sequence). The CDR3 consists of 12 residues. V lost 4 bases to trimming and J lost 6 bases, with 8 bases between them. The whole variable domain, remainder taken from reference TRBV5-5 and TRBJ2-1, is DAGVTQSPTHLIKTRGQQVTLRCSPISGHKSVSWYQQVLGQGPQFIFQYYEKEERGRGNFPDRFSARQFPNYSSELNVNALLLGDSALYLCASSPQINEQFFGPGTRLTVL.

The chain couples TRBV5-6 to TRBJ2-3; TRBD1 matches at 8 bases. V lost 8 bases and J lost 0; bases outside the gene matches: 5. Germline V gene lookup returns CDR1 SGHDT and CDR2 YYEEEE. There are 14 residues in the CDR3. The CDR3 sequence is CASNRGVSTDTQYF. DNA for the CDR3: TGTGCCAGTAACAGGGGGGTTAGCACAGATACGCAGTATTTT. Full variable domain (outside the CDR3, taken from reference TRBV5-6 and TRBJ2-3): DAGVTQSPTHLIKTRGQQVTLRCSPKSGHDTVSWYQQALGQGPQFIFQYYEEEERQRGNFPDRFSGHQFPNYSSELNVNALLLGDSALYLCASNRGVSTDTQYFGPGTRLTVL.

There are a few counts of this clone. The genes are TRBV27 and TRBJ2-7; 8 bases agree with TRBD1. V shed 8 bases and J 4 bases; nucleotides not matched to a gene: 10. CDR3 length equals 14 residues. The germline CDR1 and CDR2 sequences are MNHEY and SMNVEV (reference sequence). In DNA form, the CDR3 reads TGTGCCAGCCAGACCTCCGGGACAGGTTACGAGCAGTACTTC. This codes for CASQTSGTGYEQYF.

The rearrangement joins TRBV5-5 to TRBJ1-5, with 9 bases fitting TRBD1. The CDR3 contains 15 residues. The germline V gene encodes CDR1 SGHKS and CDR2 YYEKEE (reference sequence). With 4 bases clipped from V and 5 bases from J, the junction kept 7 bases outside the gene matches. CDR3 loop: CASSKDRGNHQPQHF. Written as DNA, the CDR3 is TGTGCCAGCAGCAAGGACAGGGGAAATCATCAGCCCCAGCATTTT. Combining the CDR3 with reference TRBV5-5 and TRBJ1-5 gives the whole variable domain DAGVTQSPTHLIKTRGQQVTLRCSPISGHKSVSWYQQVLGQGPQFIFQYYEKEERGRGNFPDRFSARQFPNYSSELNVNALLLGDSALYLCASSKDRGNHQPQHFGDGTRLSIL.

The chain carries TRBV30 and TRBJ1-1; D gene uncertain. Germline lookup yields CDR1 GTSNPN and CDR2 SVGIG (reference sequence). The CDR3 spans 12 residues. Trimming pared 1 base from V and 6 bases from J, leaving 9 bases between. The CDR3, as DNA: TGTGCCTGGAGTGCGACGAGGTCTGAAGCTTTCTTT. Residues: CAWSATRSEAFF.

The chain joins TRBV5-5 to TRBJ2-6, with 7 bases aligning to TRBD1. With 4 bases clipped from V and 2 bases from J, the junction kept 9 bases outside the gene matches. Germline V lookup: CDR1 SGHKS, CDR2 YYEKEE (reference sequence). This CDR3 spans 17 amino acids. CDR3 in amino acids: CASSDDRVRTGANVLTF. The CDR3 coding sequence is TGTGCCAGCAGCGATGACAGGGTTAGGACTGGGGCCAACGTCCTGACTTTC.

The gene calls are TRBV2 and TRBJ1-5; 8 bases are a match to TRBD1. The CDR3 runs 16 residues. After removal of 6 bases from V and 1 base from J, the junction contained 8 bases not matched to a gene. Germline V gene data show CDR1 as SNHLY and CDR2 as FYNNEI. The CDR3 protein is CASRRDRGRSNQPQHF. The CDR3 DNA reads as TGTGCCAGCAGGCGAGACAGGGGAAGGAGCAATCAGCCCCAGCATTTT.